Each of the 10 T cell receptor beta chains below was sequenced from the same sample in a study of cytotoxic CD8 clonotypes in ibrutinib-treated CLL. Measured with immunoSEQ multiplex PCR; TCRdb has only the in-frame clones, and not every one. The data show around 27,000 clones, 55% to 70% seen once. The source material was PBMCs, sampled at disease progression, from a patient treated with ibrutinib. Every receptor here comes from a human donor with chronic lymphocytic leukemia.

The rearrangement links TRBV7-6 to TRBJ1-5; D uncertain. Trimming pared 1 base from V and 1 base from J, leaving 8 bases between. Looked up from germline, CDR1 is SGHVS and CDR2 is FNYEAQ. The CDR3 is 15 amino acids. The DNA of the CDR3 is TGTGCCAGCAGCTTAGGAGGTAGGAGCAATCAGCCCCAGCATTTT. Protein product: CASSLGGRSNQPQHF.

This clone was counted only a few times. The chain couples TRBV10-2 to TRBJ1-2, with TRBD1 matching over 10 bases. The CDR3 runs 14 residues. Losses at the gene ends were 2 bases for V and 13 bases for J; bases not matched to a gene: 10. In germline, CDR1 is WSHSY, CDR2 SAAADI. CDR3: CASSEGDRGWKGTF. The CDR3 nucleotides read TGCGCCAGCAGTGAGGGGGACAGGGGTTGGAAAGGCACCTTC.

This chain joins TRBV4-1 and TRBJ2-7; D gene ambiguous. V lost 4 bases, J lost 6 bases, and 13 bases lay in between. Germline V gives CDR1 MGHRA, CDR2 YSYEKL. This CDR3 has 13 residues. The CDR3 loop is CASSRGRTTEQYF. The CDR3 region has the DNA TGCGCCAGCAGCCGCGGACGGACGACCGAGCAGTACTTC.

The chain recombines TRBV25-1 with TRBJ2-7; possible D gene TRBD2, 6 bases. The CDR3 sequence is 11 residues long. V lost 5 bases, J lost 6 bases, and 8 bases lay in between. Germline-derived CDR1 and CDR2 are MGHDK and SYGVNS. CDR3 sequence: CASSLGGEQYF. Written as DNA, the CDR3 is TGTGCCAGCAGTCTGGGGGGCGAGCAGTACTTC.

The genes are TRBV10-3 and TRBJ2-2; the match to TRBD2 covers 15 bases. The CDR3 extends over 19 amino acids. Germline V CDR1 and CDR2: ENHRY, SYGVKD. Unmatched junction bases numbered 12, after V lost 10 bases and J lost 0 bases. This CDR3 reads CATRLAGLAGGANTGELFF. The DNA of the CDR3 is TGTGCCACGCGTCTTGCGGGACTAGCGGGGGGCGCGAACACCGGGGAGCTGTTTTTT.

The sample holds a few counts of this clone. This chain links TRBV7-9 with TRBJ2-5; D gene ambiguous. V shed 0 bases and J shed 6 bases, with 11 bases lying between them. Germline lookup yields CDR1 SEHNR and CDR2 FQNEAQ (reference sequence). The CDR3 runs 14 residues. For the CDR3, the DNA is TGTGCCAGCAGCTTAGCGGAGACTCCCAAGACCCAGTACTTC. The encoded protein is CASSLAETPKTQYF. Variable domain in full (rest from reference TRBV7-9 and TRBJ2-5): DTGVSQNPRHKITKRGQNVTFRCDPISEHNRLYWYRQTLGQGPEFLTYFQNEAQLEKSRLLSDRFSAERPKGSFSTLEIQRTEQGDSAMYLCASSLAETPKTQYFGPGTRLLVL.

The rearrangement joins TRBV5-1 to TRBJ2-3; D perhaps matches TRBD2 (6 bases). Between the trimmed V and J ends, which lost 6 bases and 5 bases, there was a span of 16 bases. The CDR3 runs 14 residues. CDR1 and CDR2 (germline): SGHRS, YFSETQ. The CDR3 coding sequence is TGCGCCAGCAAGGAGGGCCTCCGGGGAGATACGCAGTATTTT. Translation gives CASKEGLRGDTQYF.

The genes are TRBV6-6 and TRBJ1-1, with D possibly matching TRBD1 (5 bases). The CDR3 sequence is 13 residues long. Deletions cut 10 bases from V and 0 bases from J, with 12 bases between. Germline loops: CDR1 MNHNY, CDR2 SVGAGI (reference sequence). This chain's CDR3 is CAIFDSLNTEAFF. In DNA form, the CDR3 reads TGTGCCATCTTTGACAGTTTGAACACTGAAGCTTTCTTT.

V gene TRBV7-9 combines with J gene TRBJ2-6; D call uncertain. Germline-derived CDR1 and CDR2 are SEHNR and FQNEAQ (reference sequence). Deletions cut 4 bases from V and 0 bases from J, with 4 bases between. The CDR3 covers 14 residues. CDR3 in amino acids: CASSWDSGANVLTF. CDR3 coding DNA: TGTGCCAGCAGCTGGGACTCTGGGGCCAACGTCCTGACTTTC.

Points on this clone: This CDR3 fails to terminate in the conserved phenylalanine or tryptophan, so it likely reflects a read error. This chain uses TRBV4-1 with TRBJ1-2; D unclear. V dropped 1 base and J dropped 5 bases, with 14 bases sitting between them. Germline V gives CDR1 MGHRA, CDR2 YSYEKL. CDR3 size: 15 residues. CDR3 DNA sequence: TGCGCCAGCAGCCAAGTATCGTCAGCTCTTTATGGCTACACCCTC. Translation gives CASSQVSSALYGYTL.